This T cell receptor (beta chain) was found in a study of neoadjuvant nivolumab and ipilimumab in lung cancer (dated by TCRdb to the early 2020s). A note on the overall study: In the NEOSTAR trial, nivolumab was administered intravenously at 3 mg/kg on days 1, 15 and 29, and the combination arm also received ipilimumab 1 mg/kg on day 1 only. The primary endpoint of the trial was the rate of major pathologic response (MPR) in the intention-to-treat population of each study arm. In the trial, almost 45 patients with operable NSCLC were treated, of whom about 23 were randomized to nivolumab monotherapy and 21 to nivolumab plus ipilimumab. The study compared TCR repertoires in pretherapy (baseline) peripheral blood with TCR repertoires in tumors resected at surgery following neoadjuvant immune checkpoint blockade. Seven patients had matched pretherapy and resected tumor pairs analyzed, with four treated with nivolumab and three with nivolumab plus ipilimumab. The paper's findings and limits, for the study overall: Tumor T-cell richness and clonality rose from pretherapy to surgery in three of three dual-therapy tumors but in only two of four nivolumab-treated tumors. Greater TCR richness and clonality were observed in resected tumors than in tumor-adjacent uninvolved lung, and increases were observed in more dual-therapy-treated tumors. There was no significant correlation between TCR clonality and pathologic tumor regression, and just a single major-pathologic-response sample was available for the clonality-regression analysis. A small number of samples underwent TCR sequencing. TCR richness in pretherapy blood showed a positive correlation with richness in tumors resected after neoadjuvant therapy (Spearman R ≈ 0.8).

The library was generated by the immunoSEQ multiplex PCR assay. Concerning the study's data processing: Richness and clonality were used to summarize the repertoires, and clones that significantly expanded or contracted between pre- and post-therapy samples were identified. TCRdb mirrors the immuneACCESS table, restricted to in-frame sequences. Some clones are absent from its copies; in checked studies, under half trace to an unresolved V gene, and the reason for the others is unknown. The V and J calls and clone size come from that table; D and trimming were worked out from the DNA. The sample has tens of thousands of clones on record, roughly 80% of them singletons. In total, the top ten clones hold around 6.1% of the sample. The germline V gene yields LGHNA for CDR1 and YSLEER for CDR2. Germline trimming: 6 bases from V, 5 bases from J; junction bases outside gene matches: 8. The CDR3 covers 15 residues, taking in both the cysteine and the phenylalanine. The read is trimmed to its CDR3 DNA, 45 bases read in frame from base 1.

This clone appeared a single time. Its antigen is currently not known. No much larger clonotype is one base removed from it; base qualities were not supplied. The sample's time point label, decoded: pretherapy, before neoadjuvant immune checkpoint inhibitors. Samples came from the phase 2 randomized NEOSTAR trial, which tested neoadjuvant nivolumab or nivolumab plus ipilimumab followed by surgery in operable NSCLC. The sequence is built from TRBV4-3 and TRBJ2-2; 8 bases in the middle match TRBD2. This sequence was found in an adult with non-small cell lung cancer. Here the sequenced sample was peripheral blood, taken before neoadjuvant nivolumab, alone or with ipilimumab. The DNA sequence is TGCGCCAGCAGTTGGTCGACTAGCGAGACCGGGGAGCTGTTTTTT. It is translated as CASSWSTSETGELFF.